These 23 T cell receptor beta chains were all obtained from the same sample, sequenced in a study of memory CD4+ T cells and cytomegalovirus serostatus. The sort gate was single viable CD3+CD4+CD8-CD45RO+ cells for memory CD4+ T cells. The protocol was immunoSEQ multiplex PCR, while the TCRdb copy is restricted to in-frame clones and leaves out a portion. Of tens of thousands of clones listed, roughly three quarters are singletons. Sequencing used memory CD4+ T cells from blood. All receptors come from an adult in good health and CMV-seronegative.

Written as DNA, the CDR3 is TGCGCCAGCAGCATCCTGGGCGGGGCTTGGGAGACCCAGTACTTC. Protein: CASSILGGAWETQYF. The chain employs TRBV5-1 and TRBJ2-5; a weak D match, TRBD2 (6 bases). The CDR3 is 15 amino acids. Germline V gene lookup returns CDR1 SGHRS and CDR2 YFSETQ. The germline V and J ends were trimmed by 4 bases and 5 bases, with 18 bases remaining between them.

This CDR3 is CASSEVGRRAGQYF. The CDR3 DNA reads TGTGCCAGCAGTGAAGTGGGGCGCAGGGCCGGGCAGTACTTC. The chain combines TRBV2 with TRBJ2-7, with TRBD1 as a possible D gene (5 bases). The germline V and J ends were trimmed by 1 base and 9 bases, with 16 bases remaining between them. Germline V gives CDR1 SNHLY, CDR2 FYNNEI. The CDR3 is made up of 14 amino acids. The full variable domain, with the rest looked up from reference TRBV2 and TRBJ2-7, is EPEVTQTPSHQVTQMGQEVILRCVPISNHLYFYWYRQILGQKVEFLVSFYNNEISEKSEIFDDQFSVERPDGSNFTLKIRSTKLEDSAMYFCASSEVGRRAGQYFGPGTRLTVT.

This clone was recorded a few times. The chain carries TRBV6-1 and TRBJ2-1, with 10 bases identical to TRBD1. Trimming took 4 bases from V and 4 from J; bases not matched to a gene: 7. This CDR3 has 16 amino acids. Germline values: CDR1 MNHNS, CDR2 SASEGT. The CDR3 DNA reads as TGTGCCAGCAGTGGAGGGACAGGGGTGAGATACAATGAGCAGTTCTTC. Amino acids: CASSGGTGVRYNEQFF.

The chain couples TRBV19 to TRBJ1-1; D not resolved. The germline V gene encodes CDR1 LNHDA and CDR2 SQIVND (reference sequence). The V end lost 4 bases, the J end lost 6 bases, and 18 bases lay between the germline ends. The CDR3 has 15 amino acids. The CDR3 nucleotides are TGTGCCAGTAGTACCGGAGGCTTACGAAACCCTGAAGCTTTCTTT. The encoded protein is CASSTGGLRNPEAFF.

The J gene is TRBJ2-7, the V gene TRBV9, with D perhaps TRBD1 (5 bases). Trimming shortened V by 0 bases and J by 5 bases, and 9 bases separated the two germline ends. The germline V gene has CDR1 SGDLS and CDR2 YYNGEE. The CDR3 totals 13 residues. CDR3 coding DNA: TGTGCCAGCAGCGTAGCTTTGGGGCACGAGCAGTACTTC. Its translation is CASSVALGHEQYF.

This clone was counted a few times. V gene TRBV2 combines with J gene TRBJ1-4, with D unclear. Germline CDR1 and CDR2: SNHLY and FYNNEI. The CDR3 runs to 12 residues. Deletions cut 7 bases from V and 1 base from J, with 4 bases between. The CDR3 spells CASKGTNEKLFF. The CDR3 DNA follows: TGTGCCAGCAAGGGAACTAATGAAAAACTGTTTTTT.

This chain links TRBV28 with TRBJ1-5, with D possibly matching TRBD1 (5 bases). The CDR3 totals 19 residues. CDR1 MDHEN and CDR2 SYDVKM come from the germline V gene. V was clipped by 1 base and J by 6 bases, with 25 bases between them. The CDR3 DNA is TGTGCCAGCAGTTTATTCCCCCCGGGACCTCTGTCCCGGAGTCAGCCCCAGCATTTT. Its translation: CASSLFPPGPLSRSQPQHF.

V and J are TRBV7-9 and TRBJ1-1, with D maybe TRBD1 (5 bases). This CDR3 spans 14 amino acids. Trimming pared 4 bases from V and 2 bases from J, leaving 11 bases between. CDR1 is SEHNR and CDR2 is FQNEAQ in the germline V gene (reference sequence). The CDR3 sequence is CASSSPGRNTEAFF. The CDR3 DNA reads TGTGCCAGCAGCTCCCCAGGGCGTAACACTGAAGCTTTCTTT.

The V gene is TRBV14, the J gene TRBJ1-3; 7 nucleotides line up with TRBD1. The CDR3 totals 17 residues. From germline, CDR1 is SGHDN and CDR2 FVKESK. V lost 4 bases, J lost 0 bases, and 9 bases stayed unmatched. CDR3 sequence reads: CASSRATRGFSGNTIYF. The CDR3, as DNA: TGTGCCAGCAGCCGAGCTACCAGGGGGTTCTCTGGAAACACCATATATTTT.

The J gene is TRBJ1-2, the V gene TRBV4-1, with unresolved D. Germline CDR1 and CDR2: MGHRA and YSYEKL. The CDR3 runs 15 residues. V lost 3 bases, J lost 0 bases, and 11 bases lay in between. The CDR3 DNA is TGCGCCAGCAGCCAGCCGACGGAAGCTAACTATGGCTACACCTTC. This sequence encodes CASSQPTEANYGYTF.

The chain has TRBV7-2 and TRBJ2-7; D is unclear. The V and J ends lost 5 bases and 2 bases respectively, with 13 bases between them. The CDR3 covers 14 residues. Germline CDR1 and CDR2: SGHTA and FQGNSA. This CDR3 is CASSLFAPTYEQYF. For the CDR3, the DNA is TGTGCCAGCAGCCTTTTTGCCCCCACCTACGAGCAGTACTTC.

This chain links TRBV16 with TRBJ2-3; no reliable D call. This CDR3 spans 15 amino acids. V was cut by 2 bases and J by 2 bases, with 11 bases left in between. The germline V gene has CDR1 KGHSY and CDR2 FQNENV. CDR3 protein: CASSQKERYTDTQYF. The CDR3 bases are TGTGCCAGCAGCCAAAAGGAACGCTACACAGATACGCAGTATTTT.

The chain employs TRBV9 and TRBJ1-5, with D uncertain. Germline V gene sequence: CDR1 SGDLS, CDR2 YYNGEE. V was pared by 0 bases and J by 5 bases, with 6 bases between. The CDR3 covers 13 residues. CDR3 in amino acids: CASSVGLHQPQHF. As DNA, the CDR3 is TGTGCCAGCAGCGTAGGTCTCCATCAGCCCCAGCATTTT.

The rearrangement uses TRBV19 and TRBJ2-1, with D maybe TRBD1 (6 bases). The CDR3 has 23 amino acids. Germline loops: CDR1 LNHDA, CDR2 SQIVND (reference sequence). Trimming removed 0 bases at V and 3 bases at J, with 33 bases between. The DNA of the CDR3 is TGTGCCAGTAGTATAGATCTATACGCGGCGGTCATGACTGACAGGCTGATCTACAATGAGCAGTTCTTC. The encoded protein is CASSIDLYAAVMTDRLIYNEQFF.

V gene TRBV11-2 combines with J gene TRBJ1-1; 12 nucleotides agree with TRBD1. Per the germline V gene, CDR1 is SGHAT and CDR2 is FQNNGV. The CDR3 extends over 14 amino acids. J lost 4 bases, V lost 5 bases, and 2 bases had no gene match. The CDR3 DNA sequence: TGTGCCAGCAGCCGGGACAGGGGGCTCACTGAAGCTTTCTTT. Residues: CASSRDRGLTEAFF.

The chain carries TRBV7-9 and TRBJ2-3; the match to TRBD1 covers 8 bases. Trimming removed 4 bases from V and 2 bases from J; junction bases left unmatched: 8. Germline-derived CDR1 and CDR2 are SEHNR and FQNEAQ (reference sequence). The CDR3 extends over 16 amino acids. CDR3 in DNA: TGTGCCAGCAGCTCTCGCGGACAGGGAGTCACAGATACGCAGTATTTT. It is translated as CASSSRGQGVTDTQYF.

The chain is built from TRBV30 and TRBJ2-1; a possible D gene is TRBD2 (5 bases). The germline V gene encodes CDR1 GTSNPN and CDR2 SVGIG (reference sequence). There are 12 residues in the CDR3. The germline V and J ends were trimmed by 8 bases and 4 bases, with 12 bases remaining between them. DNA of the CDR3: TGTGCCCGGGATGAGGGATACAATGAGCAGTTCTTC. It codes for CARDEGYNEQFF.

This clone was detected only a few times. The chain joins TRBV5-1 to TRBJ2-5; unclear D gene. The CDR3 length is 11 residues. Germline lookup yields CDR1 SGHRS and CDR2 YFSETQ. V gave up 5 bases and J gave up 2 bases, with 4 bases separating them. CDR3 bases: TGCGCCAGCAGGACACAAGAGACCCAGTACTTC. It codes for CASRTQETQYF.

The rearrangement joins TRBV11-2 to TRBJ2-3; the D is unclear. CDR1 SGHAT and CDR2 FQNNGV come from the germline V gene. V dropped 0 bases and J dropped 5 bases, with 6 bases sitting between them. The CDR3 totals 13 residues. In nucleotides, the CDR3 is TGTGCCAGCAGCTTAGATTACGGAGATACGCAGTATTTT. It is translated as CASSLDYGDTQYF.

The chain links TRBV7-8 to TRBJ2-5; maybe TRBD1 (5 bases). Trimming removed 5 bases from V and 7 bases from J, with 11 bases in between. The germline V gene has CDR1 SGHVS and CDR2 FQNEAQ. The length of the CDR3 is 12 residues. The CDR3 coding sequence is TGTGCCAGCAGCCCGACAGTTGGGACCCAGTACTTC. Encoded protein: CASSPTVGTQYF. The full variable domain, with the rest looked up from reference TRBV7-8 and TRBJ2-5, is GAGVSQSPRYKVAKRGQDVALRCDPISGHVSLFWYQQALGQGPEFLTYFQNEAQLDKSGLPSDRFFAERPEGSVSTLKIQRTQQEDSAVYLCASSPTVGTQYFGPGTRLLVL.

This clone has more than one count but fewer than ten. The chain carries TRBV19 and TRBJ2-1; D assignment may be TRBD1 or TRBD2 (6 bases each). Trimming shortened V by 4 bases and J by 0 bases, and 16 bases separated the two germline ends. Germline values: CDR1 LNHDA, CDR2 SQIVND (reference sequence). This CDR3 is 17 amino acids long. The CDR3 DNA reads TGTGCCAGTAGTAGAGGGGGACTTTCGAGCTCCTACAATGAGCAGTTCTTC. It codes for CASSRGGLSSSYNEQFF.

The V call is TRBV7-8, the J call TRBJ2-5, with 9 bases lining up with TRBD2. This CDR3 is 15 amino acids long. V was clipped by 1 base and J by 5 bases; unmatched bases: 5. Germline V gene lookup returns CDR1 SGHVS and CDR2 FQNEAQ. CDR3 nucleotide sequence: TGTGCCAGCAGCTTAGAGCGGGGGGTATTGGAGACCCAGTACTTC. It codes for CASSLERGVLETQYF. Full variable domain (rest looked up from reference TRBV7-8 and TRBJ2-5): GAGVSQSPRYKVAKRGQDVALRCDPISGHVSLFWYQQALGQGPEFLTYFQNEAQLDKSGLPSDRFFAERPEGSVSTLKIQRTQQEDSAVYLCASSLERGVLETQYFGPGTRLLVL.

This sequence joins TRBV9 and TRBJ2-5; 9 bases align to TRBD1. V shed 4 bases, J shed 4 bases, and the junction held 8 bases outside the gene matches. This CDR3 is built from 15 residues. Germline V lookup: CDR1 SGDLS, CDR2 YYNGEE. The CDR3 reads CASSFWTGAGETQYF. CDR3 nucleotide sequence: TGTGCCAGCAGCTTTTGGACAGGGGCGGGAGAGACCCAGTACTTC.